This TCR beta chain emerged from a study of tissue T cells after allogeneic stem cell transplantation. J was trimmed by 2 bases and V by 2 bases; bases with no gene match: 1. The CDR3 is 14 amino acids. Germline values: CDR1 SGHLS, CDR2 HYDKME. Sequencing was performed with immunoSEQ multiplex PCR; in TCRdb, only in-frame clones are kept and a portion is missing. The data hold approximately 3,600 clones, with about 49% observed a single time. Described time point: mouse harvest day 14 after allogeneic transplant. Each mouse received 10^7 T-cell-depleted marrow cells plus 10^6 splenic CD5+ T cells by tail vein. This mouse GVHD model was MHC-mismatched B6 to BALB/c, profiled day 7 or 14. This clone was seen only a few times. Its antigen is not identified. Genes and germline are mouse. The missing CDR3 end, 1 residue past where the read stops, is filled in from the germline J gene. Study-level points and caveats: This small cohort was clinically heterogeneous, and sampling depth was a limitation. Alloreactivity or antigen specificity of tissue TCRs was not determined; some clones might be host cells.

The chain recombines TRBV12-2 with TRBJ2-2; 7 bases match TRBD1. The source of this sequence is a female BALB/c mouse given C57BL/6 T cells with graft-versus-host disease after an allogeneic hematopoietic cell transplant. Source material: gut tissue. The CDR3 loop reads CASSPTGNTGQLYF. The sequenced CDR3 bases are TGTGCCAGCTCTCCGACAGGGAACACCGGGCAGCTCTAC. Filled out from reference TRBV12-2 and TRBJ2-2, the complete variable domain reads NSGVVQSPRYIIKGKGERSILKCIPISGHLSVAWYQQTQGQELKFFIQHYDKMERDKGNLPSRFSVQQFDDYHSEMNMSALELEDSAVYFCASSPTGNTGQLYFGEGSKLTVL.